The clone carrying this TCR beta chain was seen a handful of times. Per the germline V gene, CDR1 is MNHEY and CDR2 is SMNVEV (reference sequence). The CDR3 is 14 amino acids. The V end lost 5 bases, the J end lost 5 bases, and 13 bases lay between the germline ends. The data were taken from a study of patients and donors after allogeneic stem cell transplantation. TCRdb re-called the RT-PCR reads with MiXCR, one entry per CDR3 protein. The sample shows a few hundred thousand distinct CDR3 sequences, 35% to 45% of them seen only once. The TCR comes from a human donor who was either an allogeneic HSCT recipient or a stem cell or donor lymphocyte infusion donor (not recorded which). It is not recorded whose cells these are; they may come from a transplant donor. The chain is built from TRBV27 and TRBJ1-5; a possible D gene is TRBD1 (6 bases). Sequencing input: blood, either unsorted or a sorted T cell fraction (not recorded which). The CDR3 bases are TGTGCCAGCAGTGAGCAGGGGTTCCATCAGCCCCAGCATTTT. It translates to CASSEQGFHQPQHF.